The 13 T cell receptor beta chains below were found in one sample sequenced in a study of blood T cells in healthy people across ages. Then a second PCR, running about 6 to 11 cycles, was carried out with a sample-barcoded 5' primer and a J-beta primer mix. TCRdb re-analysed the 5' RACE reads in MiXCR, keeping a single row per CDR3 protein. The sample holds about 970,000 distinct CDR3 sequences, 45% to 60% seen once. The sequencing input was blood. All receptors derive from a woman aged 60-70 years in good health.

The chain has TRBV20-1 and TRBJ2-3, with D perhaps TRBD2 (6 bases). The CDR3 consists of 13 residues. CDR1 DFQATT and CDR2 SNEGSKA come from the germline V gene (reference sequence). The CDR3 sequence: CTLGGSFTDTQYF. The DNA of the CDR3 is TGCACTCTGGGGGGTAGCTTCACAGATACGCAGTATTTT.

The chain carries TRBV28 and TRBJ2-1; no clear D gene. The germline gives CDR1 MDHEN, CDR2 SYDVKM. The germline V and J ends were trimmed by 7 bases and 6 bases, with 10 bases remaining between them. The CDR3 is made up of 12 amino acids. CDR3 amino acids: CASTANSNEQFF. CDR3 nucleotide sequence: TGTGCCAGCACCGCTAACAGCAATGAGCAGTTCTTC.

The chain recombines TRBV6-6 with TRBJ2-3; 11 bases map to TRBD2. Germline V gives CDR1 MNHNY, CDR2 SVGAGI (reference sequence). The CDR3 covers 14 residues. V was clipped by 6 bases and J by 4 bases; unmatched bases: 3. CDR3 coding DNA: TGTGCCAGCAGACTAGCGGGAGCTCCAGATACGCAGTATTTT. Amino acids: CASRLAGAPDTQYF.

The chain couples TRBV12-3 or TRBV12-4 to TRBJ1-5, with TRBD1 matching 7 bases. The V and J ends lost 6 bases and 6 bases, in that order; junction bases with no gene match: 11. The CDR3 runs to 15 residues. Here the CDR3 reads CASSRTGTAGQPQHF. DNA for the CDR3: TGTGCCAGCAGCCGAACCGGGACAGCTGGTCAGCCCCAGCATTTT.

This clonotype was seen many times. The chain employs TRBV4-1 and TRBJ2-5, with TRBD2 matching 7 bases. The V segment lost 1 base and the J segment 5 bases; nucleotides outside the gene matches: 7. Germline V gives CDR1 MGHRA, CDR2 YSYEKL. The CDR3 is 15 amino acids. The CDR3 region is CASSQGIWGGETQYF. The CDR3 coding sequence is TGCGCCAGCAGCCAAGGAATCTGGGGAGGGGAGACCCAGTACTTC.

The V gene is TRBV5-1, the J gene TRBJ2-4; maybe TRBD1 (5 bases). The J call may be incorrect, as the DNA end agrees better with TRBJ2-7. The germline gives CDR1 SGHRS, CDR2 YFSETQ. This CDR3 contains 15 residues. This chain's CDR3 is CASSLDGRVVYEQYF. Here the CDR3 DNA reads TGCGCCAGCAGCTTGGATGGCAGGGTAGTGTACGAGCAGTACTTC.

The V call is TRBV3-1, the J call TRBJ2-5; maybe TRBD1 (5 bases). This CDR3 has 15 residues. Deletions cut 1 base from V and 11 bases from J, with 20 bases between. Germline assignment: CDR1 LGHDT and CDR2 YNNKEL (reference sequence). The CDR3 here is CASSQGTTAANEQYF. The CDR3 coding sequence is TGTGCCAGCAGCCAAGGGACAACCGCAGCCAATGAGCAGTACTTC.

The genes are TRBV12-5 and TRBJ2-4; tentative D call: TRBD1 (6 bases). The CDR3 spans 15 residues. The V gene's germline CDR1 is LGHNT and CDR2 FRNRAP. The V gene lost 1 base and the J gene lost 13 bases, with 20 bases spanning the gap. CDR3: CASGLGGTEGGEQYF. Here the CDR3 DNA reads TGTGCTAGTGGTTTGGGAGGAACGGAAGGGGGTGAGCAGTACTTC.

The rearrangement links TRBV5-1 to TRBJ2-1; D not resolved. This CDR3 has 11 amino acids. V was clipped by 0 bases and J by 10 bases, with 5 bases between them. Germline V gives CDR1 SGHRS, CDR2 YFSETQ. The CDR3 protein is CASSLGLEQFF. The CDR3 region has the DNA TGCGCCAGCAGCTTGGGCCTAGAGCAGTTCTTC.

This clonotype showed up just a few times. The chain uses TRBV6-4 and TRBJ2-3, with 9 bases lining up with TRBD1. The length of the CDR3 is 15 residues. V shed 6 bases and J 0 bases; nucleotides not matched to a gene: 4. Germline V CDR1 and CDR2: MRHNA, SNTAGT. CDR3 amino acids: CASSGDRDSTDTQYF. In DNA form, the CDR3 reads TGTGCCAGCAGCGGGGACAGGGATAGCACAGATACGCAGTATTTT.

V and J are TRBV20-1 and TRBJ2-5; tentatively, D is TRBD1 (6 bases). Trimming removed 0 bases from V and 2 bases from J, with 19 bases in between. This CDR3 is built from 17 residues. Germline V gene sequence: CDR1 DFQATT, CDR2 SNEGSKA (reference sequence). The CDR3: CSARDPNRDSRQETQYF. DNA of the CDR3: TGCAGTGCTAGAGATCCGAACAGGGATTCGAGGCAAGAGACCCAGTACTTC.

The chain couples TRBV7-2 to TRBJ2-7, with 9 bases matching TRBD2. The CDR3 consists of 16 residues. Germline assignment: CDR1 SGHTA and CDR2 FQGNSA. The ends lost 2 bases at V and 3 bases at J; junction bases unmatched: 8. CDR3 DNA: TGTGCCAGCAGCTTACAAGCGGGGGGCCAAAACTACGAGCAGTACTTC. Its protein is CASSLQAGGQNYEQYF.

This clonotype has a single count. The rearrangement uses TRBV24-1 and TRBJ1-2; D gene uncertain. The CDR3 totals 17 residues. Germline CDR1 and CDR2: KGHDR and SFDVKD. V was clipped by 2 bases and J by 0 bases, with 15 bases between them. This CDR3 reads CATSDSRSWDTNYGYTF. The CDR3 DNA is TGTGCCACCAGTGATTCGAGGTCTTGGGATACTAACTATGGCTACACCTTC.